Listed here are 29 T cell receptor beta chains from one sample, sequenced in a study of glioma-infiltrating T cells. Using RNA template, CDR3s of TCR alpha and beta were amplified with iRepertoire arm-PCR. TCRdb redid the calling of the multiplex PCR reads with MiXCR, one entry per CDR3 protein. This sample has about 110,000 distinct CDR3 sequences, with less than 30% found just once. Sequences were obtained from glioma tissue, nonneoplastic brain tissue, or PBMCs (not recorded which). These receptor sequences come from a human donor with low-grade glioma or glioblastoma, undergoing nonglioma brain surgery, or in good health (not recorded which).

On this clonotype: A much larger clone sits a single nucleotide away, making a read error possible. The chain links TRBV12-3 or TRBV12-4 to TRBJ2-1; the D is unclear. This CDR3 spans 14 amino acids. V was cut by 3 bases and J by 7 bases, with 13 bases left in between. The CDR3 here is CASSLAPVSNEQFF. In nucleotides, the CDR3 is TGTGCCAGCAGTTTGGCTCCCGTTAGTAATGAGCAGTTCTTC.

About this clonotype: This CDR3 fails to terminate in the conserved phenylalanine or tryptophan, so it likely reflects a read error. This rearrangement joins TRBV6-2 or TRBV6-3 to TRBJ2-7; D might be TRBD1 (5 bases). In germline, CDR1 is MNHEY, CDR2 SVGEGT. V dropped 8 bases and J dropped 2 bases, with 19 bases sitting between them. CDR3 length: 15 residues. The CDR3 DNA reads as TGTGCCAGCCTCAATGACTCGGGCAGGGCCTACGAGCAGTACTCC. Its protein product is CASLNDSGRAYEQYS.

This clonotype was observed a few times. This CDR3 reads CASSPGQGISGANVLTF. CDR3 DNA sequence: TGTGCCAGTAGTCCCGGACAGGGCATCTCTGGGGCCAACGTCCTGACTTTC. The V call is TRBV19, the J call TRBJ2-6; 8 bases fit TRBD1. CDR1 LNHDA and CDR2 SQIVND come from the germline V gene (reference sequence). The CDR3 extends over 17 amino acids. With 5 bases clipped from V and 0 bases from J, the junction kept 6 bases outside the gene matches.

Comment on this clonotype: At one boundary the junction diverges from the germline segment, which might be a read error. V and J are TRBV11-1 and TRBJ2-1; 7 nucleotides align to TRBD1. Germline V gives CDR1 SGHAT, CDR2 FQDESV (reference sequence). The CDR3 sequence is 15 residues long. For the CDR3, the DNA is TGTGCCAGCAGCTCCCAGACAGGGTGCTATAGTGAGCGGTTCTTC. It is translated as CASSSQTGCYSERFF.

Comment on this clonotype: It may be a read error: a sequence one base away is much more abundant. The chain carries TRBV4-1 and TRBJ2-1, with a possible D match to TRBD2 (5 bases). The CDR3 spans 17 residues. Trimming removed 3 bases from V and 6 bases from J, with 21 bases in between. Germline CDR1 is MGHRA and CDR2 is YSYEKL. This chain's CDR3 is CASSQIIVGAMVNEQFF. The CDR3 DNA is TGCGCCAGCAGCCAGATAATAGTGGGAGCGATGGTCAATGAGCAGTTCTTC.

In its sample, this clonotype was seen many times. This chain joins TRBV28 and TRBJ1-2; D may be TRBD1 (5 bases). V was cut by 6 bases and J by 7 bases, with 18 bases left in between. Germline values: CDR1 MDHEN, CDR2 SYDVKM. The CDR3 sequence is 14 residues long. The CDR3 protein is CASRPPRAGGGYTF. The CDR3, as DNA: TGTGCCAGCAGGCCCCCCAGGGCTGGAGGTGGCTACACCTTC.

The J gene is TRBJ2-1, the V gene TRBV19; no reliable D call. CDR3 size: 14 residues. Trimming cost V 4 bases and J 4 bases, with 11 bases left between them. Germline assignment: CDR1 LNHDA and CDR2 SQIVND (reference sequence). In DNA form, the CDR3 reads TGTGCCAGTAGTAAAAGGAAACTGTACAATGAGCAGTTCTTC. As protein: CASSKRKLYNEQFF.

As concerns this clonotype: The junction departs from germline at one end; a sequencing error may be responsible. The rearrangement links TRBV20-1 to TRBJ2-1; D unclear. Germline V gives CDR1 DFQATT, CDR2 SNEGSKA (reference sequence). The CDR3 has 14 amino acids. CDR3 sequence: CSVEDHRKYNERFF. CDR3 bases: TGCAGCGTTGAAGATCATCGAAAGTACAATGAGCGGTTCTTC.

At least ten counts were recorded for this clonotype. The chain combines TRBV5-4 with TRBJ1-2, with unresolved D. The CDR3 is 14 residues long. Germline V CDR1 and CDR2: SGHNT, YYREEE (reference sequence). V gave up 0 bases and J gave up 0 bases, with 6 bases separating them. The CDR3 reads CASSLDSSNYGYTF. The CDR3 bases are TGTGCCAGCAGCTTGGACAGTTCTAACTATGGCTACACCTTC.

Details on this clonotype: The conserved phenylalanine or tryptophan normally closing the CDR3 is absent here, so this likely arose from a read error. This chain joins TRBV4-1 and TRBJ1-2; D remains unclear. Germline V gene sequence: CDR1 MGHRA, CDR2 YSYEKL. The length of the CDR3 is 16 residues. CDR3 amino acids: CAGSQEGGSTILGYTL. The CDR3 DNA is TGCGCCGGCAGCCAAGAAGGAGGAAGTACCATCCTTGGCTACACCCTC.

This chain links TRBV5-4 with TRBJ2-1; perhaps D is TRBD1 or TRBD2 (6 bases each). Germline CDR1 is SGHNT and CDR2 is YYREEE (reference sequence). With 1 base removed from V and 7 bases from J, the gap between germline ends came to 18 bases. The CDR3 is 16 residues long. CDR3 coding DNA: TGTGCCAGCAGCTTGAGGGTGGGGGGCGCGCCAAATGAGCAGTTCTTC. It codes for CASSLRVGGAPNEQFF.

This clonotype showed up many times. The chain uses TRBV12-3 or TRBV12-4 and TRBJ1-5; D not certain. V lost 3 bases and J lost 3, with 9 bases in between. The length of the CDR3 is 14 residues. DNA of the CDR3: TGTGCCAGCAGTTTGCAAGGGATCAATCAGCCCCAGCATTTT. Its translation is CASSLQGINQPQHF.

This clonotype was recorded at least ten times. This chain connects TRBV6-2 or TRBV6-3 to TRBJ2-5; 11 bases agree with TRBD2. V trimming: 3 bases; J trimming: 2 bases; junction bases outside the gene matches: 5. This CDR3 has 16 amino acids. Germline V lookup: CDR1 MNHEY, CDR2 SVGEGT. CDR3 residues: CASSYSGRAPQETQYF. In DNA, the CDR3 is TGTGCCAGCAGTTATAGCGGGAGGGCCCCACAAGAGACCCAGTACTTC.

In its sample, this clonotype was seen a few times. This chain connects TRBV6-6 to TRBJ1-3; D not certain. This CDR3 is 21 amino acids long. Germline-derived CDR1 and CDR2 are MNHNY and SVGAGI (reference sequence). V lost 2 bases, J lost 4 bases, and 30 bases lay in between. CDR3 bases: TGTGCCAGCAGTTACCAAGGCTCGGCCGCCGATGGAGGTCAAGTAGGAAACACCATATATTTT. Translation: CASSYQGSAADGGQVGNTIYF.

This clonotype was picked up many times. This rearrangement joins TRBV14 to TRBJ1-1, with D possibly being TRBD1 (6 bases). CDR1 is SGHDN and CDR2 is FVKESK in the germline V gene. This CDR3 comprises 15 residues. V was clipped by 3 bases and J by 5 bases, with 16 bases between them. CDR3 DNA: TGTGCCAGCAGCCAGCTGAGCGGGGGGCGAACTGAAGCTTTCTTT. It codes for CASSQLSGGRTEAFF.

This clonotype has more than one count but fewer than ten. CDR3 amino acids: CASRNPQGAKNIQYF. CDR3 coding DNA: TGTGCCAGCAGAAATCCACAGGGGGCGAAAAACATTCAGTACTTC. V gene TRBV11-2 combines with J gene TRBJ2-4; TRBD1 matches 9 bases. This CDR3 contains 15 residues. Germline-derived CDR1 and CDR2 are SGHAT and FQNNGV. With 6 bases clipped from V and 4 bases from J, the junction kept 7 bases outside the gene matches.

The genes are TRBV6-2 or TRBV6-3 and TRBJ2-3, with 7 bases fitting TRBD2. Germline CDR1 is MNHEY and CDR2 is SVGEGT. CDR3 length: 14 amino acids. V trimming: 2 bases; J trimming: 5 bases; junction bases outside the gene matches: 4. CDR3 nucleotides: TGTGCCAGCAGTTACAGCGGGGCCAAAGATACGCAGTATTTT. Translation gives CASSYSGAKDTQYF.

This clonotype has at least ten counts. The chain recombines TRBV7-6 with TRBJ2-2, with D perhaps matching TRBD1 or TRBD2 (6 bases each). Germline V gene sequence: CDR1 SGHVS, CDR2 FNYEAQ. CDR3 size: 17 residues. V dropped 2 bases and J dropped 4 bases, with 17 bases sitting between them. In DNA form, the CDR3 reads TGTGCCAGCAGCTTATGGGGGGCAGGGGAAGGCACCGGGGAGCTGTTTTTT. It translates to CASSLWGAGEGTGELFF.

Comments on this clonotype: One end of the junction is discordant with germline, which a read error may explain. The chain recombines TRBV6-5 with TRBJ2-3; 7 bases are a match to TRBD1. The CDR3 is 18 amino acids. Germline CDR1 is MNHEY and CDR2 is SVGAGI. CDR3 in DNA: TGTGCCGGCAGTTCCCCGTCTCAGACAGGGCGAAATGCAGATACGCAGTATTTT. Translating it yields CAGSSPSQTGRNADTQYF.

This clonotype was detected many times. The rearrangement uses TRBV2 and TRBJ1-5; D unclear. V dropped 7 bases and J dropped 7 bases, with 14 bases sitting between them. There are 13 residues in the CDR3. Germline V gene lookup returns CDR1 SNHLY and CDR2 FYNNEI. Written as DNA, the CDR3 is TGTGCCAGCAAGGGAGAGGCGGGACAGCCCCAGCATTTT. Amino acid sequence: CASKGEAGQPQHF.

Ten or more counts support this clonotype. This chain links TRBV20-1 with TRBJ1-2; TRBD1 matches 8 bases. V lost 5 bases and J lost 8; bases outside the gene matches: 7. Germline assignment: CDR1 DFQATT and CDR2 SNEGSKA (reference sequence). The CDR3 has 12 amino acids. The CDR3 loop reads CSASGQVEGYTF. The CDR3 DNA follows: TGCAGTGCTTCGGGACAGGTGGAGGGCTACACCTTC.

Comment on this clonotype: A clone one base away is much larger, so this may be a read error. Since the CDR3 does not end with the conserved phenylalanine or tryptophan, this likely comes from a read error. The chain joins TRBV29-1 to TRBJ1-1, with D perhaps matching TRBD1 (5 bases). V dropped 1 base and J dropped 3 bases, with 12 bases sitting between them. The germline V gene has CDR1 SQVTM and CDR2 ANQGSEA. The length of the CDR3 is 14 residues. This CDR3 reads CSVEVLGGDTEAFS. CDR3 coding DNA: TGCAGCGTTGAAGTCCTCGGAGGGGACACTGAAGCTTTCTCT.

V gene TRBV11-3 combines with J gene TRBJ1-1, with 12 bases that match TRBD1. Trimming took 5 bases from V and 13 from J; bases not matched to a gene: 11. The CDR3 sequence is 14 residues long. Germline V gene lookup returns CDR1 SGHNT and CDR2 YENEEA. The CDR3 spells CASSPHGTGGVDFF. The CDR3 DNA sequence: TGTGCCAGCAGCCCTCACGGGACAGGGGGCGTCGATTTCTTT.

The table lists this clonotype with many counts. The genes are TRBV24-1 and TRBJ2-2; D possibly corresponds to TRBD2 (6 bases). CDR3 length: 16 residues. Trimming left V 3 bases short and J 4 bases short, with 14 bases between. CDR1 and CDR2 from the germline V gene are KGHDR and SFDVKD. DNA for the CDR3: TGTGCCACCAGTGATCCGACTAGGGCGACCACCGGGGAGCTGTTTTTT. Its translation is CATSDPTRATTGELFF.

This clonotype has ten or more counts. This chain uses TRBV20-1 with TRBJ1-1, with TRBD1 as a possible D gene (5 bases). Germline V CDR1 and CDR2: DFQATT, SNEGSKA (reference sequence). The CDR3 spans 13 residues. V dropped 3 bases and J dropped 4 bases, with 12 bases sitting between them. The CDR3 bases are TGCAGTGCTAGGTTACCAGGGACCACTGAAGCTTTCTTT. Translated: CSARLPGTTEAFF.

This clonotype occurred many times. The chain carries TRBV28 and TRBJ2-7; D might be TRBD1 or TRBD2, each matching 5 bases. The CDR3 is 14 amino acids. The V end lost 3 bases, the J end lost 3 bases, and 12 bases lay between the germline ends. Germline V gene data show CDR1 as MDHEN and CDR2 as SYDVKM. The CDR3 region has the DNA TGTGCCAGCAGTTTTCGTGGGGGTGGCTACGAGCAGTACTTC. It translates to CASSFRGGGYEQYF. The full variable domain, rest sourced from reference TRBV28 and TRBJ2-7, is DVKVTQSSRYLVKRTGEKVFLECVQDMDHENMFWYRQDPGLGLRLIYFSYDVKMKEKGDIPEGYSVSREKKERFSLILESASTNQTSMYLCASSFRGGGYEQYFGPGTRLTVT.

The chain links TRBV6-6 to TRBJ2-3, with D possibly being TRBD1 (6 bases). V lost 6 bases and J lost 2, with 15 bases in between. Germline V gene lookup returns CDR1 MNHNY and CDR2 SVGAGI (reference sequence). The CDR3 runs 15 residues. The CDR3 loop is CASRPRGQYTDTQYF. The CDR3 nucleotides read TGTGCCAGCAGACCCCGAGGACAGTACACAGATACGCAGTATTTT.

This clonotype showed up many times. The genes are TRBV27 and TRBJ1-5; D uncertain. Trimming pared 3 bases from V and 2 bases from J, leaving 11 bases between. Germline CDR1 and CDR2: MNHEY and SMNVEV (reference sequence). The CDR3 totals 15 residues. CDR3 sequence reads: CASSLVGRRNQPQHF. The CDR3 bases are TGTGCCAGCAGTTTGGTCGGGAGGCGCAATCAGCCCCAGCATTTT.

This clonotype has a count of ten or more. The rearrangement links TRBV12-3 or TRBV12-4 to TRBJ2-1, with D maybe TRBD1 (5 bases). Trimming shortened V by 5 bases and J by 8 bases, and 16 bases separated the two germline ends. The CDR3 has 14 amino acids. The CDR3 sequence: CASSPRQTEHEQFF. CDR3 nucleotide sequence: TGTGCCAGCAGTCCCAGACAGACCGAGCATGAGCAGTTCTTC.